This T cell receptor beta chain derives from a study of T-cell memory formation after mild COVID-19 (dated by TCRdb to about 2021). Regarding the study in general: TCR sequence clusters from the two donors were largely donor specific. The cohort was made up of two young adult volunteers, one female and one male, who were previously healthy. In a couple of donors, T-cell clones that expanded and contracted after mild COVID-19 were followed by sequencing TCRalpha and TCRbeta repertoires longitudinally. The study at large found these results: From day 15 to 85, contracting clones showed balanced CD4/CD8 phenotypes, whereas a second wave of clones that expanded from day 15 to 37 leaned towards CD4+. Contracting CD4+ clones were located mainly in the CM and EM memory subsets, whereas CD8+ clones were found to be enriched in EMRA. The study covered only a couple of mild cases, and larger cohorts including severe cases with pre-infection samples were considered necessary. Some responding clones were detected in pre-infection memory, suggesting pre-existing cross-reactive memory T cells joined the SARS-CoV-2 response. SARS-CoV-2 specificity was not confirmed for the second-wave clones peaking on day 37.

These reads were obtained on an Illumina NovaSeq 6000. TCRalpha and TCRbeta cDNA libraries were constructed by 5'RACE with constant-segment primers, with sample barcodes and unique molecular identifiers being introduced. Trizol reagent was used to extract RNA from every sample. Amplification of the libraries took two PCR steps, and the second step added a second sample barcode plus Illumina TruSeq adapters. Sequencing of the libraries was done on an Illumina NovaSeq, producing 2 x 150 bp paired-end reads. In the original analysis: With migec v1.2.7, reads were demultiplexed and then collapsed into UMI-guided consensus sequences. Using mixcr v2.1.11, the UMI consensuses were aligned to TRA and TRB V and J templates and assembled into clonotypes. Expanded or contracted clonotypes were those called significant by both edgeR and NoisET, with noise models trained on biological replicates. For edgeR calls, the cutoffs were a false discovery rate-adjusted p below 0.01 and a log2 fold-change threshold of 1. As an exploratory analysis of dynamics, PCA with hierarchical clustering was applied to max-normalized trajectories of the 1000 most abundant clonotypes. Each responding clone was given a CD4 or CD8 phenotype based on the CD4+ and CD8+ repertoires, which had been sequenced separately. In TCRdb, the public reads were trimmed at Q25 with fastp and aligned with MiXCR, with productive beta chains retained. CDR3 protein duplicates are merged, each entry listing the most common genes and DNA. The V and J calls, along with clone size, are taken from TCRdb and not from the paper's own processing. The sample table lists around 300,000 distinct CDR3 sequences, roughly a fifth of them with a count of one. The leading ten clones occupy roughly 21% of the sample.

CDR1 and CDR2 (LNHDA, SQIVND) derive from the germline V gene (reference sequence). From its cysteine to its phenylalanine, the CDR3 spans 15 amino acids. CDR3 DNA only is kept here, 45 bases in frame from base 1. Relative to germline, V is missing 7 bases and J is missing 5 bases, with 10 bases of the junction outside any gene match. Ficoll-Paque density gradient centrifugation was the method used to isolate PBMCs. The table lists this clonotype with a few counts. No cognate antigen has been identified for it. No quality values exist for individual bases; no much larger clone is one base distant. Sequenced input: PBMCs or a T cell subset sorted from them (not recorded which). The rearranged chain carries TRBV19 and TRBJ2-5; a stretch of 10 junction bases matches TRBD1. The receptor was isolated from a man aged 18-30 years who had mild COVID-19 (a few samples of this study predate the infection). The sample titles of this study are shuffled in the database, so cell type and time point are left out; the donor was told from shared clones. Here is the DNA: TGTGCCAGTAAAGCAGGACAGGGGGTGGAGGAGACCCAGTACTTC. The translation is CASKAGQGVEETQYF. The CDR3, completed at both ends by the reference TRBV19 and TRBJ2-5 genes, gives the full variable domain DGGITQSPKYLFRKEGQNVTLSCEQNLNHDAMYWYRQDPGQGLRLIYYSQIVNDFQKGDIAEGYSVSREKKESFPLTVTSAQKNPTAFYLCASKAGQGVEETQYFGPGTRLLVL.